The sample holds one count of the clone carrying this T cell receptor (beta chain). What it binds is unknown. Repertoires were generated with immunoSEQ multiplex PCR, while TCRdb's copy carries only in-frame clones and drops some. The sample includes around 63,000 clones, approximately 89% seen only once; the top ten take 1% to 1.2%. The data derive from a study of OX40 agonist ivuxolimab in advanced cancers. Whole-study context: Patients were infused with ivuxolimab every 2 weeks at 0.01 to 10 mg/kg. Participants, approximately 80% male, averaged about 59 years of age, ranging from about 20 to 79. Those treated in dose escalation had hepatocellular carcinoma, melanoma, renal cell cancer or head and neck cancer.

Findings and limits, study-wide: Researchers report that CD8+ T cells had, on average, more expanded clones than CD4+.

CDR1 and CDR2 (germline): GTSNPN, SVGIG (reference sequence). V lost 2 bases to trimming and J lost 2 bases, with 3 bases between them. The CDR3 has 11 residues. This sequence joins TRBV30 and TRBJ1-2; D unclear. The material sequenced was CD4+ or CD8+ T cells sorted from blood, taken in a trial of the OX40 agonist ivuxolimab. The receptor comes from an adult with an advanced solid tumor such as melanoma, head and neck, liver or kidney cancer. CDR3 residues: CAWSLNYGYTF. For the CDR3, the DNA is TGTGCCTGGAGTCTAAACTATGGCTACACCTTC.